The 32 T cell receptor beta chains given below trace back to one sample, sequenced in a study of blood T cell repertoires in COVID-19. Sequencing used immunoSEQ multiplex PCR; TCRdb keeps in-frame clones, though not all of them. Among hundreds of thousands of clones listed, approximately 84% were seen once. Sequencing was performed on peripheral blood. Every receptor here comes from a woman aged 80 or over with acute or convalescent COVID-19.

This chain links TRBV6-5 with TRBJ2-1, with D maybe TRBD1 (5 bases). In germline, CDR1 is MNHEY, CDR2 SVGAGI. Trimming left V 7 bases short and J 1 base short, with 8 bases between. This CDR3 spans 13 amino acids. CDR3 residues: CASMQGSYNEQFF. CDR3 bases: TGTGCCAGCATGCAGGGTTCCTACAATGAGCAGTTCTTC.

The rearrangement uses TRBV3-1 (or the pseudogene TRBV3-2) and TRBJ2-1, with 12 bases lining up with TRBD1. CDR1 and CDR2 from the germline V gene are LGHDT and YNNKEL (reference sequence). Germline trimming cut 4 bases from V and 7 bases from J; bases unmatched to any gene: 5. This CDR3 has 15 amino acids. CDR3 loop: CASSLGQGAGNEQFF. The DNA of the CDR3 is TGTGCCAGCAGCCTGGGACAGGGGGCGGGTAATGAGCAGTTCTTC.

V usage is TRBV19 and J usage is TRBJ1-5; no reliable D call. The germline CDR1 and CDR2 sequences are LNHDA and SQIVND (reference sequence). The CDR3 contains 14 residues. V lost 5 bases to trimming and J lost 3 bases, with 11 bases between them. CDR3 in amino acids: CASSLQADNQPQHF. CDR3 sequence (DNA): TGTGCCAGTAGTCTCCAGGCCGACAATCAGCCCCAGCATTTT.

The chain has TRBV5-1 and TRBJ2-1, with TRBD2 matching over 10 bases. Germline V gene data show CDR1 as SGHRS and CDR2 as YFSETQ. The junction had 12 bases not matched to a gene; V was cut back by 7 bases and J by 5 bases. CDR3 length equals 16 residues. DNA for the CDR3: TGCGCCAGCGTCCCCACCACTAGCGGGACTCACAATGAGCAGTTCTTC. This translates into CASVPTTSGTHNEQFF.

The chain uses TRBV5-1 and TRBJ1-1; 7 bases line up with TRBD1. The CDR3 length is 14 residues. CDR1 and CDR2 from the germline V gene are SGHRS and YFSETQ. V shed 2 bases and J 4 bases; nucleotides not matched to a gene: 5. The CDR3 nucleotides are TGCGCCAGCAGCTTAGGACAGGCTTCCACTGAAGCTTTCTTT. The encoded protein is CASSLGQASTEAFF.

The chain joins TRBV6-1 to TRBJ1-3; D remains ambiguous. The CDR3 is 13 amino acids. CDR1 MNHNS and CDR2 SASEGT come from the germline V gene. The V end was cut by 2 bases, the J end by 3 bases, with 5 bases between. The CDR3 loop reads CASSEPLGNTIYF. The CDR3 coding sequence is TGTGCCAGCAGTGAACCCCTTGGAAACACCATATATTTT.

CDR3 bases: TGCGCCAGCAGCACAGGGCCCAGCTCCTACGAGCAGTACTTC. Translated, it gives CASSTGPSSYEQYF. The V call is TRBV5-1, the J call TRBJ2-7, with a possible D match to TRBD1 (6 bases). Per the germline V gene, CDR1 is SGHRS and CDR2 is YFSETQ. The CDR3 has 14 residues. Trimming took 4 bases from V and 0 from J, leaving 11 bases between them.

DNA of the CDR3: TGTGCCATCAGTGACACAGTAGATAATTCACCCCTCCACTTT. Encoded protein: CAISDTVDNSPLHF. The chain uses TRBV10-3 and TRBJ1-6; D not resolved. This CDR3 comprises 14 residues. V was pared by 3 bases and J by 5 bases, with 8 bases between. Germline loops: CDR1 ENHRY, CDR2 SYGVKD.

The chain carries TRBV4-2 and TRBJ2-2; 7 bases align to TRBD1. V shed 2 bases, J shed 6 bases, and the junction held 9 bases outside the gene matches. This CDR3 has 16 amino acids. In germline, CDR1 is LGHNA, CDR2 YNFKEQ. CDR3 sequence reads: CASSQLNRGRSGELFF. For the CDR3, the DNA is TGTGCCAGCAGCCAACTGAACAGGGGCCGGTCCGGGGAGCTGTTTTTT.

The chain links TRBV12-5 to TRBJ2-4, with TRBD2 identical over 10 bases. V was pared by 2 bases and J by 3 bases, with 7 bases of the junction left unmatched. Germline-derived CDR1 and CDR2 are LGHNT and FRNRAP. The CDR3 contains 17 residues. The CDR3 DNA is TGTGCTAGTGGTTTGATTATCCGGACTAGCGGCAAAAACATTCAGTACTTC. This codes for CASGLIIRTSGKNIQYF. The variable domain in full, with the rest retrieved from reference TRBV12-5 and TRBJ2-4, is DARVTQTPRHKVTEMGQEVTMRCQPILGHNTVFWYRQTMMQGLELLAYFRNRAPLDDSGMPKDRFSAEMPDATLATLKIQPSEPRDSAVYFCASGLIIRTSGKNIQYFGAGTRLSVL.

This clone was counted between two and nine times. The sample contains more than one DNA sequence encoding this CDR3. The chain employs TRBV25-1 and TRBJ1-2, with D perhaps TRBD1 (5 bases). Trimming removed 1 base at V and 2 bases at J, with 8 bases between. This CDR3 has 14 residues. Germline V gene data show CDR1 as MGHDK and CDR2 as SYGVNS. Here the CDR3 DNA reads TGTGCCAGCAGTGAATGGGGGGGGAACTATGGCTACACCTTC. It codes for CASSEWGGNYGYTF.

Here the CDR3 DNA reads TGTGCCTGGAGCCTTACCTCGGGACTAGCGGGAGATAATGAGCAGTTCTTC. This gives the protein CAWSLTSGLAGDNEQFF. The J gene is TRBJ2-1, the V gene TRBV30, with 14 bases fitting TRBD2. The CDR3 contains 17 residues. Germline-derived CDR1 and CDR2 are GTSNPN and SVGIG (reference sequence). V lost 3 bases and J lost 7; bases outside the gene matches: 11.

Only one count was recorded for this clone. The CDR3 region has the DNA TGCGCCAGCACAAAACCCGGGGGGCGCAGCGAGCAGTTCTTC. Amino acid sequence: CASTKPGGRSEQFF. J is TRBJ2-1 and V is TRBV5-1; D is perhaps TRBD2 (7 bases). The CDR3 length is 14 residues. V lost 6 bases, J lost 10 bases, and 20 bases lay in between. The germline CDR1 and CDR2 sequences are SGHRS and YFSETQ.

V and J are TRBV2 and TRBJ1-1, with a possible D match to TRBD1 (6 bases). Trimming shortened V by 6 bases and J by 11 bases, and 19 bases separated the two germline ends. CDR1 and CDR2 (germline): SNHLY, FYNNEI. CDR3 length equals 13 residues. The CDR3 loop reads CASRELRTESAFF. The CDR3 region has the DNA TGTGCCAGCAGGGAGCTTCGGACAGAATCGGCTTTCTTT.

This rearrangement joins TRBV20-1 to TRBJ2-1, with D perhaps matching TRBD2 (5 bases). Germline V gene data show CDR1 as DFQATT and CDR2 as SNEGSKA (reference sequence). The ends were cut back, 3 bases at V and 5 bases at J, with 17 bases in the middle. The CDR3 runs 15 residues. The DNA for the CDR3 is TGCAGTGCTAGTCCTGGACTCGTAGTCAACAATGAGCAGTTCTTC. Translating it yields CSASPGLVVNNEQFF.

This clone was picked up one time. The chain combines TRBV2 with TRBJ1-2; no clear D. Germline CDR1 SNHLY, CDR2 FYNNEI. The CDR3 has 16 residues. Trimming removed 0 bases at V and 7 bases at J, with 18 bases between. CDR3 amino acids: CASSEARIPSFSGYTF. The CDR3 bases are TGTGCCAGCAGTGAAGCGCGAATTCCGTCGTTTAGTGGCTACACCTTC. Complete variable domain (other parts from reference TRBV2 and TRBJ1-2): EPEVTQTPSHQVTQMGQEVILRCVPISNHLYFYWYRQILGQKVEFLVSFYNNEISEKSEIFDDQFSVERPDGSNFTLKIRSTKLEDSAMYFCASSEARIPSFSGYTFGSGTRLTVV.

This sequence joins TRBV4-2 and TRBJ2-1, with 9 bases lining up with TRBD1. This CDR3 has 15 amino acids. The germline V gene encodes CDR1 LGHNA and CDR2 YNFKEQ. With 0 bases clipped from V and 4 bases from J, the junction kept 1 base outside the gene matches. The CDR3 loop reads CASSQDGQGYNEQFF. CDR3 nucleotides: TGTGCCAGCAGCCAAGATGGACAGGGGTACAATGAGCAGTTCTTC.

The CDR3 region is CASSQEPRLASGQYTDTQYF. In DNA, the CDR3 is TGTGCCAGCAGCCAAGAGCCGCGATTGGCGAGCGGCCAATACACAGATACGCAGTATTTT. The genes are TRBV3-1 (or the pseudogene TRBV3-2) and TRBJ2-3; tentative D call: TRBD2 (5 bases). The germline CDR1 and CDR2 sequences are LGHDT and YNNKEL (reference sequence). This CDR3 has 20 amino acids. V lost 0 bases and J 2 bases, leaving 24 bases between the germline ends.

The count of this clone is one. The chain uses TRBV5-1 and TRBJ2-3, with TRBD2 matching 9 bases. The CDR3 is 17 amino acids. V gave up 4 bases and J gave up 5 bases; unmatched junction bases: 14. Germline V gene sequence: CDR1 SGHRS, CDR2 YFSETQ. The CDR3 DNA follows: TGCGCCAGCAGCCCCAACCCCGGGACTAGCAAACTAGATACGCAGTATTTT. The encoded protein is CASSPNPGTSKLDTQYF.

Only a few counts were recorded for this clone. Other DNA sequences of this sample code for an identical CDR3. The CDR3 is CSVRRRSEAFF. CDR3 coding DNA: TGCAGCGTTCGGAGGAGGTCTGAAGCTTTCTTT. The V gene is TRBV29-1, the J gene TRBJ1-1; D not resolved. V lost 5 bases and J lost 6, with 10 bases in between. Germline V gene lookup returns CDR1 SQVTM and CDR2 ANQGSEA. CDR3 length equals 11 residues.

This sequence joins TRBV11-2 and TRBJ1-2; D call uncertain. Germline V gene data show CDR1 as SGHAT and CDR2 as FQNNGV. This CDR3 spans 13 amino acids. Between the trimmed V and J ends, which lost 3 bases and 0 bases, there was a span of 5 bases. The CDR3 bases are TGTGCCAGCAGCTTGGGAGCTAACTATGGCTACACCTTC. Its protein product is CASSLGANYGYTF.

In its sample, this clone was seen a few times. V is TRBV7-9 and J is TRBJ1-3, with TRBD1 matching 8 bases. CDR3 size: 16 residues. The V gene's germline CDR1 is SEHNR and CDR2 FQNEAQ (reference sequence). Unmatched junction bases numbered 6, after V lost 5 bases and J lost 0 bases. The CDR3 DNA sequence: TGTGCCAGCAGCCCAAGGACAGGGTTCTCTGGAAACACCATATATTTT. Encoded protein: CASSPRTGFSGNTIYF.

The chain carries TRBV6-5 and TRBJ1-6; D call uncertain. This CDR3 is built from 14 residues. The germline V gene has CDR1 MNHEY and CDR2 SVGAGI. The germline V and J ends were trimmed by 0 bases and 12 bases, with 12 bases remaining between them. CDR3: CASSYSRSPKPLHF. The CDR3 coding sequence is TGTGCCAGCAGTTACTCGAGATCACCAAAACCCCTCCACTTT.

This clone came up a few times. The gene calls are TRBV3-1 (or the pseudogene TRBV3-2) and TRBJ2-7; 7 bases are a match to TRBD2. Germline-derived CDR1 and CDR2 are LGHDT and YNNKEL (reference sequence). The junction had 4 bases not matched to a gene; V was cut back by 2 bases and J by 3 bases. This CDR3 has 14 amino acids. The CDR3 DNA sequence: TGTGCCAGCAGCCAATCTAGCGGTCTCTACGAGCAGTACTTC. Protein sequence: CASSQSSGLYEQYF.

The rearrangement links TRBV27 to TRBJ1-6; 7 bases agree with TRBD1. This CDR3 is built from 14 residues. V shed 8 bases, J shed 6 bases, and the junction held 7 bases outside the gene matches. CDR1 is MNHEY and CDR2 is SMNVEV in the germline V gene (reference sequence). The CDR3 sequence: CASFGGTANSPLHF. The CDR3 coding sequence is TGTGCCAGCTTCGGAGGGACAGCTAATTCACCCCTCCACTTT.

The chain uses TRBV7-6 and TRBJ2-1, with TRBD2 matching 8 bases. The CDR3 length is 17 residues. V trimming: 2 bases; J trimming: 1 base; junction bases outside the gene matches: 7. Per the germline V gene, CDR1 is SGHVS and CDR2 is FNYEAQ. CDR3 coding DNA: TGTGCCAGCAGCTTATATCAAGCGGGGGCTTCCTACAATGAGCAGTTCTTC. Its protein product is CASSLYQAGASYNEQFF.

This clone was counted a single time. The chain combines TRBV6-6 with TRBJ2-1; D is ambiguous. CDR3 size: 13 residues. V lost 7 bases, J lost 6 bases, and 13 bases lay in between. Germline V gene sequence: CDR1 MNHNY, CDR2 SVGAGI (reference sequence). Here the CDR3 reads CASTLFGGNEQFF. The DNA for the CDR3 is TGTGCCAGCACCCTCTTCGGCGGCAATGAGCAGTTCTTC.

This chain connects TRBV12-5 to TRBJ1-4; TRBD1 matches at 12 bases. CDR3 length: 17 residues. Germline V gives CDR1 LGHNT, CDR2 FRNRAP. J gave up 0 bases and V 5 bases, and 4 bases lay outside the gene matches. CDR3 sequence reads: CASGPGTGGSTNEKLFF. CDR3 DNA: TGTGCTAGTGGTCCAGGGACAGGGGGCTCAACTAATGAAAAACTGTTTTTT.

V and J are TRBV7-2 and TRBJ1-2; the D is unclear. CDR1 is SGHTA, CDR2 FQGNSA, per germline. The length of the CDR3 is 14 residues. V was trimmed by 5 bases and J by 6 bases, leaving 16 bases between them. Here the CDR3 DNA reads TGTGCCAGCAGCGCCCGGAGAGGGTATAATGGCTACACCTTC. It codes for CASSARRGYNGYTF.

There are a few counts of this clone. The J gene is TRBJ1-5, the V gene TRBV2; D gene ambiguous. Germline values: CDR1 SNHLY, CDR2 FYNNEI. The CDR3 is 15 amino acids. V lost 4 bases and J 0 bases, leaving 10 bases between the germline ends. The CDR3 DNA follows: TGTGCCAGCAGTGTTACGGGGAATAGCAATCAGCCCCAGCATTTT. Residues: CASSVTGNSNQPQHF.

The chain combines TRBV6-1 with TRBJ1-5; no firm D call. CDR3 length: 17 residues. Germline CDR1 and CDR2: MNHNS and SASEGT. The V gene lost 0 bases and the J gene lost 1 base, with 13 bases spanning the gap. The CDR3 here is CASSEARRAESNQPQHF. CDR3 in DNA: TGTGCCAGCAGTGAAGCGAGGAGGGCGGAGAGCAATCAGCCCCAGCATTTT.

The chain employs TRBV19 and TRBJ2-3; D is perhaps TRBD1 (5 bases). Germline V CDR1 and CDR2: LNHDA, SQIVND (reference sequence). Trimming took 3 bases from V and 2 from J, leaving 15 bases between them. The CDR3 is made up of 16 amino acids. The CDR3 spells CASSMKRQSNTDTQYF. The CDR3 coding sequence is TGTGCCAGTAGTATGAAGCGACAGAGCAACACAGATACGCAGTATTTT.